What follows are 2 T cell receptor beta chains derived from one specimen sequenced in a study of T cells in Graves' hyperthyroidism and ophthalmopathy. Template material for amplifying TCR beta CDR3 regions consisted of RNA transcripts. The study used the HTBI primer set for a first-round RT-PCR of the TCR CDR3. TCRdb processed the multiplex PCR reads anew with MiXCR; each CDR3 protein has one entry. The data show roughly 510,000 distinct CDR3 sequences, around 20% seen once. The sample comprised blood. These receptors originate from a man aged 18 to 35 with Graves' hyperthyroidism.

This clonotype turned up a few times. CDR3 DNA: TGTGCCAGCAGCTTGGGGTTACAGGGTCAGATGGCTTTCTTT. Its translation: CASSLGLQGQMAFF. The genes are TRBV7-9 and TRBJ1-1; D may be TRBD1 (6 bases). This CDR3 has 14 residues. CDR1 and CDR2 from the germline V gene are SEHNR and FQNEAQ (reference sequence). Between the trimmed V and J ends, which lost 3 bases and 11 bases, there was a span of 19 bases.

This clonotype was found many times. The V gene is TRBV28, the J gene TRBJ1-5; D is undetermined. The germline gives CDR1 MDHEN, CDR2 SYDVKM. Trimming took off 3 bases at V and 6 bases at J, with 15 bases between the two ends. CDR3 length: 15 amino acids. The CDR3 coding sequence is TGTGCCAGCAGTTTGGTGTCAGTGACCGGTCAGCCCCAGCATTTT. It encodes CASSLVSVTGQPQHF.